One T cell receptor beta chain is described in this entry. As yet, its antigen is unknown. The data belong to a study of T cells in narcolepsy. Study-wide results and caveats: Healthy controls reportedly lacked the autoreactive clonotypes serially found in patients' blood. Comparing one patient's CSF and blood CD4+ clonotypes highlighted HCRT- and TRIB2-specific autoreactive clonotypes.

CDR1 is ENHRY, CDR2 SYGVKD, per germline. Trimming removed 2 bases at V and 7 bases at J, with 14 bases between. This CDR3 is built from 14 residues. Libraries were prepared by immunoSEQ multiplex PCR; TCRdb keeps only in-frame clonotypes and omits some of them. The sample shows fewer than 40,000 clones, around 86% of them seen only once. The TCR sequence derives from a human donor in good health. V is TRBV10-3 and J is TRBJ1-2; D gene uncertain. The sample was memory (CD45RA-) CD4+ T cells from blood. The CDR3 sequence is CAISEGPPSGGYTF. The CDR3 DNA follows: TGTGCCATCAGTGAGGGGCCCCCTTCAGGTGGCTACACCTTC.